The 26 T cell receptor beta chains presented below share a single source sample, sequenced in a study of blood T cell repertoires in COVID-19. The repertoire was sequenced with immunoSEQ multiplex PCR; TCRdb's copy has only in-frame clones and lacks some. The sample lists about 130,000 clones; over 75% were seen once. The sequenced sample consisted of peripheral blood. Receptor source: a woman of 80 years or more with acute or convalescent COVID-19.

This chain joins TRBV3-1 (or the pseudogene TRBV3-2) and TRBJ2-7; tentatively, D is TRBD2 (7 bases). CDR1 and CDR2 from the germline V gene are LGHDT and YNNKEL (reference sequence). The V gene lost 3 bases and the J gene lost 1 base, with 16 bases spanning the gap. The CDR3 spans 16 residues. CDR3 loop: CASSQGAGASSYEQYF. The CDR3 region has the DNA TGTGCCAGCAGCCAGGGTGCGGGGGCCTCGTCCTACGAGCAGTACTTC.

The chain has TRBV28 and TRBJ2-5; D is possibly TRBD2 (5 bases). The length of the CDR3 is 14 residues. V gave up 9 bases and J gave up 5 bases, with 19 bases separating them. CDR1 is MDHEN, CDR2 SYDVKM, per germline. Here the CDR3 reads CASQTGSLGETQYF. In DNA, the CDR3 is TGTGCCAGTCAAACGGGGTCCTTAGGGGAGACCCAGTACTTC.

The V gene is TRBV5-1, the J gene TRBJ2-7, with a possible D match to TRBD1 (6 bases). Germline CDR1 is SGHRS and CDR2 is YFSETQ. V lost 4 bases and J 0 bases, leaving 14 bases between the germline ends. The CDR3 is 15 amino acids. The CDR3 region is CASSLDRTSSYEQYF. The CDR3 DNA follows: TGCGCCAGCAGCCTCGACAGGACAAGCTCCTACGAGCAGTACTTC.

The chain links TRBV19 to TRBJ1-4; 11 positions agree with TRBD1. This CDR3 has 13 amino acids. Germline V gives CDR1 LNHDA, CDR2 SQIVND (reference sequence). V was pared by 8 bases and J by 8 bases, with 4 bases of the junction left unmatched. As DNA, the CDR3 is TGTGCCAGTTGGACAGGGGGCCGAGAAAAACTGTTTTTT. Its translation: CASWTGGREKLFF.

This chain links TRBV18 with TRBJ1-4, with 7 positions matching TRBD1. J lost 2 bases, V lost 4 bases, and 7 bases had no gene match. The germline gives CDR1 KGHSH, CDR2 LQKENI. The CDR3 length is 16 residues. CDR3 nucleotide sequence: TGTGCCAGCTCACGTAACAGGGGAACGACTAATGAAAAACTGTTTTTT. It encodes CASSRNRGTTNEKLFF.

This clone has just one count. The chain employs TRBV10-3 and TRBJ2-7; D not resolved. Germline V gene lookup returns CDR1 ENHRY and CDR2 SYGVKD. V dropped 2 bases and J dropped 0 bases, with 11 bases sitting between them. The CDR3 is 15 residues long. The CDR3 DNA follows: TGTGCCATCAGTGAGGGAGCGATGAGCTCCTACGAGCAGTACTTC. This sequence encodes CAISEGAMSSYEQYF.

This clone was observed once. The chain has TRBV7-9 and TRBJ1-6; D gene ambiguous. Germline loops: CDR1 SEHNR, CDR2 FQNEAQ (reference sequence). The CDR3 sequence is 13 residues long. V lost 9 bases and J 0 bases, leaving 6 bases between the germline ends. The CDR3 sequence: CASASSYNSPLHF. CDR3 bases: TGTGCCAGTGCTAGCTCCTATAATTCACCCCTCCACTTT.

The rearrangement uses TRBV9 and TRBJ2-3; 9 bases are shared with TRBD2. The V gene's germline CDR1 is SGDLS and CDR2 YYNGEE. The CDR3 runs 15 residues. V was clipped by 3 bases and J by 3 bases; unmatched bases: 5. The CDR3 DNA is TGTGCCAGCAGCGGCGGGGGGGCGGTAACAGATACGCAGTATTTT. It codes for CASSGGGAVTDTQYF.

V and J are TRBV13 and TRBJ2-7; TRBD2 agrees at 9 bases. After removal of 6 bases from V and 7 bases from J, the junction contained 13 bases not matched to a gene. Germline assignment: CDR1 PRHDT and CDR2 FYEKMQ (reference sequence). This CDR3 comprises 15 residues. CDR3 sequence (DNA): TGTGCCAGCAGACGGAGTAGCGGGGGAGCCTCGGAGCAGTACTTC. This translates into CASRRSSGGASEQYF.

This sequence joins TRBV19 and TRBJ2-1, with TRBD2 matching over 14 bases. This CDR3 spans 15 amino acids. CDR1 and CDR2 (germline): LNHDA, SQIVND (reference sequence). J gave up 7 bases and V 5 bases, and 4 bases lay outside the gene matches. The CDR3: CASSVGLAGENEQFF. The CDR3 DNA follows: TGTGCCAGTAGTGTGGGACTAGCGGGAGAAAATGAGCAGTTCTTC.

V gene TRBV7-9 combines with J gene TRBJ2-5; 11 positions agree with TRBD2. V trimming: 1 base; J trimming: 3 bases; junction bases outside the gene matches: 7. CDR1 and CDR2 from the germline V gene are SEHNR and FQNEAQ (reference sequence). This CDR3 contains 17 residues. CDR3 amino acids: CASSLDLTSGVKETQYF. The CDR3 DNA is TGTGCCAGCAGCTTAGACCTGACTAGCGGGGTCAAAGAGACCCAGTACTTC.

The rearrangement joins TRBV6-5 to TRBJ1-4, with 8 bases lining up with TRBD1. The CDR3 is 14 amino acids. Trimming removed 7 bases from V and 8 bases from J; junction bases left unmatched: 9. Germline CDR1 and CDR2: MNHEY and SVGAGI. The CDR3 loop is CASTRGQALEKLFF. The CDR3 DNA sequence: TGTGCCAGCACCAGGGGACAGGCTTTGGAAAAACTGTTTTTT.

The chain joins TRBV2 to TRBJ2-1, with 9 bases lining up with TRBD2. Germline trimming cut 6 bases from V and 2 bases from J; bases unmatched to any gene: 20. The CDR3 runs 20 residues. Germline assignment: CDR1 SNHLY and CDR2 FYNNEI. CDR3 DNA sequence: TGTGCCAGCAGGGACCTCGACAGGGTTCGGCTAGCGGGAACCTACAATGAGCAGTTCTTC. Protein: CASRDLDRVRLAGTYNEQFF.

The chain has TRBV6-5 and TRBJ2-2; the match to TRBD2 covers 7 bases. V trimming: 5 bases; J trimming: 5 bases; junction bases outside the gene matches: 2. The CDR3 contains 13 residues. CDR1 and CDR2 from the germline V gene are MNHEY and SVGAGI. CDR3 coding DNA: TGTGCCAGCAGTCGGGGGGAAACCGGGGAGCTGTTTTTT. Translation gives CASSRGETGELFF.

V usage is TRBV2 and J usage is TRBJ2-7, with a weak D call TRBD1 (6 bases). This CDR3 is 14 amino acids long. Trimming removed 5 bases at V and 2 bases at J, with 13 bases between. From germline, CDR1 is SNHLY and CDR2 FYNNEI. Here the CDR3 DNA reads TGTGCCAGCAGTCTAGGGGGTTCGACCTACGAGCAGTACTTC. Amino acid sequence: CASSLGGSTYEQYF.

This chain links TRBV3-1 (or the pseudogene TRBV3-2) with TRBJ1-4, with 7 positions matching TRBD1. The CDR3 is made up of 15 amino acids. V was clipped by 4 bases and J by 7 bases; unmatched bases: 9. Germline V gene lookup returns CDR1 LGHDT and CDR2 YNNKEL (reference sequence). CDR3 protein: CASSREGAGAEKLFF. DNA for the CDR3: TGTGCCAGCAGCCGAGAGGGGGCAGGAGCTGAAAAACTGTTTTTT.

The V and J genes are TRBV6-2 or TRBV6-3 and TRBJ1-2; 7 nucleotides match TRBD1. The J segment lost 4 bases and the V segment lost 4 bases, leaving 15 bases of the junction unmatched. CDR1 and CDR2 (germline): MNHEY, SVGEGT. The CDR3 runs 17 residues. Here the CDR3 DNA reads TGTGCCAGCAGTTCCCATCAACGTACCGGGACAGTCTATGGCTACACCTTC. Protein product: CASSSHQRTGTVYGYTF.

CDR3 sequence (DNA): TGTGCCAGCAGCCCGGGGGGGGGACGGTCGTATGGCTACACCTTC. Its protein is CASSPGGGRSYGYTF. The V call is TRBV7-2, the J call TRBJ1-2, with a weak D call TRBD1 (5 bases). CDR1 and CDR2 from the germline V gene are SGHTA and FQGNSA. Between the trimmed V and J ends, which lost 5 bases and 5 bases, there was a span of 18 bases. The CDR3 has 15 residues.

V is TRBV3-1 (or the pseudogene TRBV3-2) and J is TRBJ1-2; 12 bases match TRBD1. Germline CDR1 and CDR2: LGHDT and YNNKEL (reference sequence). The CDR3 covers 17 residues. V dropped 6 bases and J dropped 2; count of bases not matched to a gene: 10. The CDR3 DNA reads as TGTGCCAGCAGGGTCGGGACAGGGGGCTTTTCCAACTATGGCTACACCTTC. Protein product: CASRVGTGGFSNYGYTF.

The chain employs TRBV19 and TRBJ2-4, with D possibly TRBD2 on 5 matching bases. This CDR3 spans 13 amino acids. CDR1 is LNHDA and CDR2 is SQIVND in the germline V gene (reference sequence). The germline V and J ends were trimmed by 4 bases and 3 bases, with 7 bases remaining between them. This CDR3 is CASSTSGKNIQYF. The CDR3, as DNA: TGTGCCAGTAGTACCAGCGGCAAAAACATTCAGTACTTC.

The chain links TRBV19 to TRBJ2-1, with TRBD2 matching 7 bases. V lost 7 bases, J lost 2 bases, and 11 bases stayed unmatched. This CDR3 contains 16 residues. Germline V gene lookup returns CDR1 LNHDA and CDR2 SQIVND (reference sequence). The CDR3 sequence: CASKPSGLSAYNEQFF. CDR3 nucleotide sequence: TGTGCCAGTAAACCATCGGGACTATCCGCCTACAATGAGCAGTTCTTC.

This clone was seen just once. The chain uses TRBV5-1 and TRBJ1-3; 9 bases match TRBD1. Germline V CDR1 and CDR2: SGHRS, YFSETQ. The CDR3 extends over 18 amino acids. The trim removed 3 bases at V and 0 bases at J, leaving 10 bases unmatched. The CDR3 reads CASSYRSQTGGSGNTIYF. The CDR3 nucleotides are TGCGCCAGCAGCTACCGATCTCAGACAGGGGGCTCTGGAAACACCATATATTTT.

The chain's CDR3 is CATGQFGYTF. Here the CDR3 DNA reads TGTGCCACTGGACAGTTTGGCTACACCTTC. The J gene is TRBJ1-2, the V gene TRBV6-5, with TRBD1 as a possible D gene (6 bases). This CDR3 contains 10 residues. V was clipped by 10 bases and J by 7 bases, with 10 bases between them. Germline-derived CDR1 and CDR2 are MNHEY and SVGAGI.

The chain recombines TRBV2 with TRBJ1-2, with 9 bases lining up with TRBD1. Germline V gene data show CDR1 as SNHLY and CDR2 as FYNNEI. This CDR3 region has 13 residues. After removal of 5 bases from V and 8 bases from J, the junction contained 6 bases not matched to a gene. The CDR3 DNA reads TGTGCCAGCAGTAGGGGACAGGGTGGAGGCTACACCTTC. This sequence encodes CASSRGQGGGYTF.

The chain links TRBV2 to TRBJ1-2, with D unclear. Germline V gives CDR1 SNHLY, CDR2 FYNNEI. V was trimmed by 3 bases and J by 9 bases, leaving 11 bases between them. The CDR3 totals 12 residues. DNA of the CDR3: TGTGCCAGCAGTGACAACCTAACGCGCTACACCTTC. Encoded protein: CASSDNLTRYTF.

The J gene is TRBJ1-1, the V gene TRBV3-1 (or the pseudogene TRBV3-2), with D unclear. Germline V gene sequence: CDR1 LGHDT, CDR2 YNNKEL (reference sequence). The CDR3 consists of 12 residues. Trimming took 3 bases from V and 7 from J, leaving 9 bases between them. The CDR3 region has the DNA TGTGCCAGCAGCCAGAACACGAATGAAGCTTTCTTT. Translated, it gives CASSQNTNEAFF.